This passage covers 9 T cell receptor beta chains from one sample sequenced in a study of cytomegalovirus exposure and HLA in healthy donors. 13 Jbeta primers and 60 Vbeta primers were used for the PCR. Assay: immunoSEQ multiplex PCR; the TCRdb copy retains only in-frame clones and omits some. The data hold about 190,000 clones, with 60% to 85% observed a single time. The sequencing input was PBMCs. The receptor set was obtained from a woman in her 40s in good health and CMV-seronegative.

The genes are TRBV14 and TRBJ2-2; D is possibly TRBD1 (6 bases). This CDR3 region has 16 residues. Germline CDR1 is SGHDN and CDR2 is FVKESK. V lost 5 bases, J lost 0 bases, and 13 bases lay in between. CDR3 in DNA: TGTGCCAGCAGCGGACAGCCCTTTGCGAACACCGGGGAGCTGTTTTTT. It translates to CASSGQPFANTGELFF.

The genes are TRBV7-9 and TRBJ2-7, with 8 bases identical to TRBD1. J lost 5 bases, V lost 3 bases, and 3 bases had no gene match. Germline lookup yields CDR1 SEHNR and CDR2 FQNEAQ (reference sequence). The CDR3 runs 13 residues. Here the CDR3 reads CASSFQGADEQYV. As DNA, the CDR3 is TGTGCCAGCAGCTTCCAGGGGGCTGACGAGCAGTACGTC.

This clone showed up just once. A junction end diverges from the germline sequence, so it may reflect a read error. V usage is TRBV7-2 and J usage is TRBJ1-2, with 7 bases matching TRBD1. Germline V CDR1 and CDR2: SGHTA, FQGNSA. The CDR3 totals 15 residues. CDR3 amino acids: CASSLVTGAVYGFTF. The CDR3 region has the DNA TGTGCCAGCAGCTTAGTAACAGGGGCGGTCTATGGCTTCACCTTC.

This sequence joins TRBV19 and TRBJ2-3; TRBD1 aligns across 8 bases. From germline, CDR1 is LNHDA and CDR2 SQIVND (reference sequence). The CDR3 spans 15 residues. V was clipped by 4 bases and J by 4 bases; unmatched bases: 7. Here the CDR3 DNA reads TGTGCCAGTAGTAGGACAGGGTCCTTTTCAGATACGCAGTATTTT. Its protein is CASSRTGSFSDTQYF.

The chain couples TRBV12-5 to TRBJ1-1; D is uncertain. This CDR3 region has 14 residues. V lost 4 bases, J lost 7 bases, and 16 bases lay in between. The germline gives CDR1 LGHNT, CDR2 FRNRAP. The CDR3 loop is CASGCRHGRVEAFF. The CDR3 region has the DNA TGTGCTAGTGGTTGCAGACATGGGCGGGTTGAAGCTTTCTTT. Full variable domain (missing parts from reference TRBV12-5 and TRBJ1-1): DARVTQTPRHKVTEMGQEVTMRCQPILGHNTVFWYRQTMMQGLELLAYFRNRAPLDDSGMPKDRFSAEMPDATLATLKIQPSEPRDSAVYFCASGCRHGRVEAFFGQGTRLTVV.

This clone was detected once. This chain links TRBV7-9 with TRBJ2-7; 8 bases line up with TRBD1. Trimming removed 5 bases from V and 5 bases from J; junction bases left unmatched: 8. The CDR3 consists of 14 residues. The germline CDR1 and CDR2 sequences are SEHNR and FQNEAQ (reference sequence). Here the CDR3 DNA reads TGTGCCAGCAGCCCACAGGGGGAAATTCACGAGCAGTACTTC. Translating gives CASSPQGEIHEQYF.

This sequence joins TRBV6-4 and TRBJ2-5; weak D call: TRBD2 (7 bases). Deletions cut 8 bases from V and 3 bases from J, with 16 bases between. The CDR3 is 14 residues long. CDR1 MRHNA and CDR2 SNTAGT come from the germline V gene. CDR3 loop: CASARGAGEETQYF. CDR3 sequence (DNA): TGTGCCAGCGCCCGGGGGGCAGGGGAAGAGACCCAGTACTTC.

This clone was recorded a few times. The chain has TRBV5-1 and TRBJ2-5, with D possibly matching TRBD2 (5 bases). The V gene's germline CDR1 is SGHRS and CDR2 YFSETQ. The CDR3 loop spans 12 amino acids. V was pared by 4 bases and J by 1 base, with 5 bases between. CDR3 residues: CASSRGQETQYF. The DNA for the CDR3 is TGCGCCAGCAGCCGGGGCCAAGAGACCCAGTACTTC.

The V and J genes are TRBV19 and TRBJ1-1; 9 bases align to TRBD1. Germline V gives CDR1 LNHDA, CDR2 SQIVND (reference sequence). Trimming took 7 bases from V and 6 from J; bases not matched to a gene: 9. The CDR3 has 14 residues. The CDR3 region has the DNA TGTGCCAGTAAGAGGGACAGGGTGGTATCTGAAGCTTTCTTT. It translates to CASKRDRVVSEAFF.